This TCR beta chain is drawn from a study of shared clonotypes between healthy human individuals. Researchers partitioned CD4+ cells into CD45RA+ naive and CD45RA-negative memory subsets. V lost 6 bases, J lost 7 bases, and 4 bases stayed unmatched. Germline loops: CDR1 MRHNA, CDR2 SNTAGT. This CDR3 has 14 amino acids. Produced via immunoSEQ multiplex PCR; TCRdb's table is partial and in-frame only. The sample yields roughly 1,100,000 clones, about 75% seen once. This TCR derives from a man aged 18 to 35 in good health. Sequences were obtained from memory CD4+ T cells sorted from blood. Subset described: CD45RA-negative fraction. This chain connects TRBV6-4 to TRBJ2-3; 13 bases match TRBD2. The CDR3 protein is CASSGLAGAYTQYF. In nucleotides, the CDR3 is TGTGCCAGCAGCGGACTAGCGGGGGCCTATACGCAGTATTTT.